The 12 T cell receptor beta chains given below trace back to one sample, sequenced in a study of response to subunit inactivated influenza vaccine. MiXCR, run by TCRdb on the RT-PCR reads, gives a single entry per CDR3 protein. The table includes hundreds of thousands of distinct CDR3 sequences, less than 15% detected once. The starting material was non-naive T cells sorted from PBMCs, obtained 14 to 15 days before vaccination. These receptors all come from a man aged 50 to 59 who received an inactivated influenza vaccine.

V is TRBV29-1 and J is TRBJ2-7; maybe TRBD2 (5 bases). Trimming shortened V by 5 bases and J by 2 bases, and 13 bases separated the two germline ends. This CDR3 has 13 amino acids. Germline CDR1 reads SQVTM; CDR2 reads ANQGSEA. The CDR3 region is CSVLGSRPYEQYF. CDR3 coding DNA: TGCAGCGTTCTAGGGAGTCGACCCTACGAGCAGTACTTC.

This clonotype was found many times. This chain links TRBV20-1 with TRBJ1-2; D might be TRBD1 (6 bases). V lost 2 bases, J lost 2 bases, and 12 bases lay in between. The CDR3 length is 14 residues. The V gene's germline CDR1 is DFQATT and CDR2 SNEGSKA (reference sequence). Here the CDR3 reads CSARRGALNYGYTF. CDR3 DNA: TGCAGTGCTAGAAGGGGGGCGTTGAACTATGGCTACACCTTC.

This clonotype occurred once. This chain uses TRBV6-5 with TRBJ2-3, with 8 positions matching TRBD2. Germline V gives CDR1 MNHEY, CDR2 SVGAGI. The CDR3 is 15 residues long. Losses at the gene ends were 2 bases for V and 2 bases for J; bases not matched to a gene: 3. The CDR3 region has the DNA TGTGCCAGCAGTTACCTTAGCGGGAACACAGATACGCAGTATTTT. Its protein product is CASSYLSGNTDTQYF.

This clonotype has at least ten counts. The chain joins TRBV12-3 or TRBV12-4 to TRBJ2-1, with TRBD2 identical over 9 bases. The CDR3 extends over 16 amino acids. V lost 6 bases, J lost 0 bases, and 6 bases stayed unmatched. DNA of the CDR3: TGTGCCAGCAGGGACGATAGCGGGAGCTCCTACAATGAGCAGTTCTTC. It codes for CASRDDSGSSYNEQFF.

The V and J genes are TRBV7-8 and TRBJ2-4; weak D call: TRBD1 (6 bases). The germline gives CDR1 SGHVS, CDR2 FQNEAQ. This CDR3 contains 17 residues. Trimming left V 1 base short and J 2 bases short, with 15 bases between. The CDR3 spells CASSLVGTRDPKNIQYF. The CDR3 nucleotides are TGTGCCAGCAGCTTAGTAGGGACACGGGACCCCAAAAACATTCAGTACTTC.

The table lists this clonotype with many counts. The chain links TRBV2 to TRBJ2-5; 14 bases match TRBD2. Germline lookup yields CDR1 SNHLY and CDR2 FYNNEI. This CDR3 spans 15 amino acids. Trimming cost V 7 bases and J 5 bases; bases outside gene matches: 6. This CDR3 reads CASTGLAGVGETQYF. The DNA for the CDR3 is TGTGCCAGCACGGGACTAGCGGGAGTCGGGGAGACCCAGTACTTC.

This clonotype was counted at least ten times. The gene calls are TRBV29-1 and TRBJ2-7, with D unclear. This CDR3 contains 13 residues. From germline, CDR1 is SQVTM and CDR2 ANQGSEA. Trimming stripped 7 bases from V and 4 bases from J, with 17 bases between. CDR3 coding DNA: TGCAGCGCTGGAATGGACCTTGCGTACGAGCAGTACTTC. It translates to CSAGMDLAYEQYF.

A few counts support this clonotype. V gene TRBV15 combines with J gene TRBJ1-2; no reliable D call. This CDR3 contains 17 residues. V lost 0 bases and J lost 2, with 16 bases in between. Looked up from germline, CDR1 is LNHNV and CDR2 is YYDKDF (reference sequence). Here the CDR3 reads CATSRDKSVGRNYGYTF. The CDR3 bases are TGTGCCACCAGCAGAGATAAATCGGTCGGCAGAAACTATGGCTACACCTTC. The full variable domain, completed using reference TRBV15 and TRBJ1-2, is DAMVIQNPRYQVTQFGKPVTLSCSQTLNHNVMYWYQQKSSQAPKLLFHYYDKDFNNEADTPDNFQSRRPNTSFCFLDIRSPGLGDTAMYLCATSRDKSVGRNYGYTFGSGTRLTVV.

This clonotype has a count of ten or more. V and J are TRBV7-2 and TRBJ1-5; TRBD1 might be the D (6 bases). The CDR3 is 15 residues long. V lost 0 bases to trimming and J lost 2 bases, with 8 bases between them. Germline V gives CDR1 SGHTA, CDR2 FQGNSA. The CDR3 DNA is TGTGCCAGCAGCTTAGCATCAGGGGGCAATCAGCCCCAGCATTTT. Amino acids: CASSLASGGNQPQHF.

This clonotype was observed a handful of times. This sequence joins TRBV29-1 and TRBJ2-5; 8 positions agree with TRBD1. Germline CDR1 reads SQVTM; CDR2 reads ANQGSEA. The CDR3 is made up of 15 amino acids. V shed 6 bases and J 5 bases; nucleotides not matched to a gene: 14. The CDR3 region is CSVASRDRLSETQYF. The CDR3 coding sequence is TGCAGCGTAGCTAGCCGGGACAGGCTTTCGGAGACCCAGTACTTC.

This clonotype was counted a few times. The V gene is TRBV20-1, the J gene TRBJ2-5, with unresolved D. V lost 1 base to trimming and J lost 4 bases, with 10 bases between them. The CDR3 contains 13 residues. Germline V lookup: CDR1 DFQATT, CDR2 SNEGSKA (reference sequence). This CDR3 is CSARVRSGETQYF. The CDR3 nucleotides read TGCAGTGCTAGAGTCAGGTCAGGAGAGACCCAGTACTTC.

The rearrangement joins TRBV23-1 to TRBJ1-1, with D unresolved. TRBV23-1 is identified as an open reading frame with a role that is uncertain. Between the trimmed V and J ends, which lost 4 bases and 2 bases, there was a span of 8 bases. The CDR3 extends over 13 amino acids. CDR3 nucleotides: TGCGCCAGCAGTCGAACTATTAACACTGAAGCTTTCTTT. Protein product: CASSRTINTEAFF.